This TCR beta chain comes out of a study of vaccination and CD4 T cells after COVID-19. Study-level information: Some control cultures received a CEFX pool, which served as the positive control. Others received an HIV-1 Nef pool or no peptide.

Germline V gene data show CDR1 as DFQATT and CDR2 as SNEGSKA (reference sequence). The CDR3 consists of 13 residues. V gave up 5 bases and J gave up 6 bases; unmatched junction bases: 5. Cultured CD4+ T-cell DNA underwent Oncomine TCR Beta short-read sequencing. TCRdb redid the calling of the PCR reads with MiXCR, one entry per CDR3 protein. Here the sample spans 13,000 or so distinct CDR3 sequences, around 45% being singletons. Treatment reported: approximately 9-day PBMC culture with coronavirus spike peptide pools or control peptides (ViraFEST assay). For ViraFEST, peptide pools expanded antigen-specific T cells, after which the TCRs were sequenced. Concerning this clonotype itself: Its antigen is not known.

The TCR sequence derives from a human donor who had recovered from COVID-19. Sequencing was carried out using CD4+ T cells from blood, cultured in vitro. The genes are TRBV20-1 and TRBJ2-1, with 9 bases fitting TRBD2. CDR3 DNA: TGCAGTGCTGAGACTAGCGGAATCAATGAGCAGTTCTTC. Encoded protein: CSAETSGINEQFF.